The 10 T cell receptor beta chains below come from one sample, sequenced in a study of T-cell reconstitution after alpha-beta-depleted transplantation in children. Preparation of the TCRbeta library used unique molecular identifiers. TCRdb reprocessed the PCR reads via MiXCR and lists one record per CDR3 protein. Of around 410,000 distinct CDR3 sequences listed, about a tenth are singletons. The sample was PBMCs from the stem cell graft donor, taken from the stem cell graft. The source is a human donor who donated a stem cell graft to a child with acute myeloid leukemia.

The sample holds a few counts of this clonotype. The V and J genes are TRBV20-1 and TRBJ2-2, with a tentative D call TRBD2 (6 bases). Trimming left V 2 bases short and J 2 bases short, with 9 bases between. The CDR3 is made up of 14 amino acids. In germline, CDR1 is DFQATT, CDR2 SNEGSKA (reference sequence). The CDR3 DNA reads TGCAGTGCTAGACCGGGACTCAACACCGGGGAGCTGTTTTTT. This gives the protein CSARPGLNTGELFF.

This clonotype was counted ten times or more. The chain employs TRBV12-3 or TRBV12-4 and TRBJ2-5; D not certain. CDR3 length equals 14 residues. The germline V and J ends were trimmed by 3 bases and 2 bases, with 10 bases remaining between them. CDR3 sequence: CASSLVELQETQYF. The CDR3 DNA is TGTGCCAGCAGTTTGGTAGAATTACAAGAGACCCAGTACTTC.

V and J are TRBV21-1 and TRBJ2-7; TRBD1 was called by the table and not checked on the DNA. TRBV21-1 is assigned pseudogene status. CDR3 length: 17 amino acids. Here the CDR3 DNA reads TGTGCCAGCAGCAAAGCAGGGGACAGGGGGCGCAGGTACGAGCAGTACGTC. Translating gives CASSKAGDRGRRYEQYV.

This clonotype showed up just a few times. This chain uses TRBV2 with TRBJ1-1; 8 positions match TRBD1. Germline V gives CDR1 SNHLY, CDR2 FYNNEI. The CDR3 extends over 14 amino acids. The junction had 5 bases not matched to a gene; V was cut back by 7 bases and J by 1 base. This chain's CDR3 is CASIIRGPNTEAFF. CDR3 coding DNA: TGTGCCAGCATCATCAGGGGGCCGAACACTGAAGCTTTCTTT. Supplemented by reference TRBV2 and TRBJ1-1, the full variable domain reads EPEVTQTPSHQVTQMGQEVILRCVPISNHLYFYWYRQILGQKVEFLVSFYNNEISEKSEIFDDQFSVERPDGSNFTLKIRSTKLEDSAMYFCASIIRGPNTEAFFGQGTRLTVV.

This clonotype was counted only a few times. The chain is built from TRBV4-1 and TRBJ2-7; D might be TRBD2 (6 bases). V gave up 1 base and J gave up 0 bases, with 7 bases separating them. CDR1 and CDR2 from the germline V gene are MGHRA and YSYEKL. The CDR3 sequence is 14 residues long. The CDR3 bases are TGCGCCAGCAGCCAAGGACTAGTCTCCTACGAGCAGTACGTC. Residues: CASSQGLVSYEQYV.

As to this clonotype: Possible read error: a much larger clone is one base away. This chain joins TRBV7-2 and TRBJ2-2; 9 positions agree with TRBD1. The germline V gene has CDR1 SGHTA and CDR2 FQGNSA. The CDR3 spans 15 residues. The CDR3 reads CAGSLQGASTGELFF. CDR3 bases: TGTGCCGGCAGCCTACAGGGGGCTAGTACCGGGGAGCTGTTTTTT.

CDR3 sequence (DNA): TGTGCCAGCAGCTTCGAGGAGGGACTCCACACAGATACGCAGTATTTT. It specifies CASSFEEGLHTDTQYF. The chain uses TRBV7-8 and TRBJ2-3; D is possibly TRBD2 (6 bases). Trimming left V 3 bases short and J 2 bases short, with 15 bases between. This CDR3 region has 16 residues. Germline assignment: CDR1 SGHVS and CDR2 FQNEAQ.

Points on this clonotype: This may be a read error: a much more frequent sequence differs by one nucleotide. The chain couples TRBV18 to TRBJ2-7; no firm D call. This CDR3 has 12 amino acids. Germline V gene lookup returns CDR1 KGHSH and CDR2 LQKENI. The CDR3 is CVSSPQALEQYF. CDR3 nucleotides: TGTGTCAGCTCACCGCAGGCCCTCGAGCAGTACTTC.

This clonotype has ten or more counts. The rearrangement joins TRBV5-1 to TRBJ2-3, with 7 nucleotides matching TRBD1. The CDR3 sequence is 14 residues long. After removal of 4 bases from V and 6 bases from J, the junction contained 8 bases not matched to a gene. Germline values: CDR1 SGHRS, CDR2 YFSETQ. The CDR3: CASSRTGSYDTQYF. CDR3 DNA: TGCGCCAGCAGCAGGACAGGTTCTTACGATACGCAGTATTTT.

The J gene is TRBJ2-1, the V gene TRBV3-1; TRBD1 matches 9 bases. CDR1 LGHDT and CDR2 YNNKEL come from the germline V gene (reference sequence). The CDR3 contains 15 residues. Trimming at V came to 3 bases and at J to 5 bases, leaving 5 bases not matched to a gene. The CDR3 here is CASSQSGQGNNEQFF. In DNA, the CDR3 is TGTGCCAGCAGCCAGTCGGGACAGGGAAACAATGAGCAGTTCTTC.